This passage covers 22 T cell receptor beta chains from one sample sequenced in a study of cytomegalovirus exposure and HLA in healthy donors. The assay was immunoSEQ multiplex PCR, and TCRdb's table has in-frame clones only and misses some. Seen here are around 50,000 clones, about 92% observed once, and the top ten hold under 7%. The sample consisted of PBMCs. Source of these receptors: a woman younger than 30 in good health and CMV-seronegative.

The rearrangement joins TRBV27 to TRBJ2-2, with D possibly being TRBD1 (5 bases). Germline CDR1 reads MNHEY; CDR2 reads SMNVEV (reference sequence). The CDR3 is made up of 18 amino acids. V was pared by 2 bases and J by 1 base, with 17 bases between. The CDR3 protein is CASSLKGLGQQNTGELFF. The CDR3 nucleotides read TGTGCCAGCAGTTTAAAAGGGTTGGGGCAGCAGAACACCGGGGAGCTGTTTTTT.

This chain links TRBV15 with TRBJ1-4, with D tentatively TRBD1 (5 bases). Germline assignment: CDR1 LNHNV and CDR2 YYDKDF (reference sequence). Trimming left V 1 base short and J 3 bases short, with 9 bases between. This CDR3 contains 15 residues. CDR3 amino acids: CATSRVDSSNEKLFF. DNA of the CDR3: TGTGCCACCAGCAGAGTTGACAGCTCTAATGAAAAACTGTTTTTT. The full variable domain, its missing parts supplied by reference TRBV15 and TRBJ1-4, is DAMVIQNPRYQVTQFGKPVTLSCSQTLNHNVMYWYQQKSSQAPKLLFHYYDKDFNNEADTPDNFQSRRPNTSFCFLDIRSPGLGDTAMYLCATSRVDSSNEKLFFGSGTQLSVL.

The V and J genes are TRBV9 and TRBJ2-3; 10 bases align to TRBD2. CDR1 and CDR2 (germline): SGDLS, YYNGEE. V shed 3 bases, J shed 2 bases, and the junction held 9 bases outside the gene matches. This CDR3 has 17 residues. CDR3 bases: TGTGCCAGCAGCGCCCAAGGGCTAGCGGGGGTCACAGATACGCAGTATTTT. Translated: CASSAQGLAGVTDTQYF. The whole variable domain, remainder taken from reference TRBV9 and TRBJ2-3, is DSGVTQTPKHLITATGQRVTLRCSPRSGDLSVYWYQQSLDQGLQFLIQYYNGEERAKGNILERFSAQQFPDLHSELNLSSLELGDSALYFCASSAQGLAGVTDTQYFGPGTRLTVL.

V gene TRBV27 combines with J gene TRBJ1-1; D not certain. The CDR3 is 13 residues long. Trimming took 5 bases from V and 5 from J, leaving 12 bases between them. In germline, CDR1 is MNHEY, CDR2 SMNVEV (reference sequence). The CDR3 spells CASSPFRETEAFF. Written as DNA, the CDR3 is TGTGCCAGCAGTCCTTTTAGGGAGACTGAAGCTTTCTTT.

The V gene is TRBV7-6, the J gene TRBJ1-1; tentatively, D is TRBD1 (6 bases). This CDR3 has 13 residues. Germline V gene sequence: CDR1 SGHVS, CDR2 FNYEAQ. V lost 5 bases to trimming and J lost 4 bases, with 11 bases between them. CDR3 sequence: CASSAGQTTEAFF. DNA for the CDR3: TGTGCCAGCAGCGCAGGACAGACCACTGAAGCTTTCTTT.

The J gene is TRBJ1-2, the V gene TRBV27, with a tentative D call TRBD1 (5 bases). There are 14 residues in the CDR3. Germline CDR1 MNHEY, CDR2 SMNVEV (reference sequence). Trimming stripped 6 bases from V and 7 bases from J, with 18 bases between. CDR3 nucleotide sequence: TGTGCCAGCAGCCGTGGGGCCGGGTCCGGTGGCTACACCTTC. It translates to CASSRGAGSGGYTF.

The V and J genes are TRBV6-1 and TRBJ2-5, with D possibly matching TRBD2 (7 bases). The germline CDR1 and CDR2 sequences are MNHNS and SASEGT. CDR3 size: 13 residues. CDR3 loop: CSAGRPGGETQYF. In DNA form, the CDR3 reads TGTTCCGCCGGGAGACCGGGGGGCGAGACCCAGTACTTC.

V and J are TRBV29-1 and TRBJ1-2, with D uncertain. The CDR3 spans 13 residues. Germline V CDR1 and CDR2: SQVTM, ANQGSEA. With 6 bases removed from V and 1 base from J, the gap between germline ends came to 12 bases. The CDR3 is CSVRTQDNYGYTF. CDR3 nucleotide sequence: TGCAGCGTCCGGACTCAGGATAACTATGGCTACACCTTC.

The chain has TRBV7-8 and TRBJ1-1, with TRBD1 matching over 7 bases. The CDR3 is 15 amino acids. CDR1 and CDR2 from the germline V gene are SGHVS and FQNEAQ. V lost 2 bases, J lost 4 bases, and 7 bases stayed unmatched. The CDR3 sequence is CASSLNTGAPTEAFF. CDR3 coding DNA: TGTGCCAGCAGCTTAAACACAGGGGCCCCCACTGAAGCTTTCTTT.

The V call is TRBV9, the J call TRBJ1-6, with D uncertain. Germline CDR1 and CDR2: SGDLS and YYNGEE. V gave up 2 bases and J gave up 7 bases, with 7 bases separating them. There are 13 residues in the CDR3. CDR3 residues: CASSVSVNSPLHF. The CDR3 region has the DNA TGTGCCAGCAGCGTTTCTGTGAATTCACCCCTCCACTTT. The full variable domain, its missing parts supplied by reference TRBV9 and TRBJ1-6, is DSGVTQTPKHLITATGQRVTLRCSPRSGDLSVYWYQQSLDQGLQFLIQYYNGEERAKGNILERFSAQQFPDLHSELNLSSLELGDSALYFCASSVSVNSPLHFGNGTRLTVT.

This chain uses TRBV30 with TRBJ1-2, with TRBD1 matching 9 bases. This CDR3 has 13 amino acids. CDR1 and CDR2 (germline): GTSNPN, SVGIG (reference sequence). V shed 2 bases, J shed 8 bases, and the junction held 6 bases outside the gene matches. The CDR3 sequence is CAWSSGQGRGYTF. In nucleotides, the CDR3 is TGTGCCTGGAGTTCGGGACAGGGCCGGGGCTACACCTTC.

This clone was detected once. V and J are TRBV28 and TRBJ2-4; D is possibly TRBD1 (5 bases). Germline CDR1 is MDHEN and CDR2 is SYDVKM. The V end lost 6 bases, the J end lost 6 bases, and 18 bases lay between the germline ends. This CDR3 has 15 residues. The CDR3: CASSNSGSLGNIQYF. CDR3 sequence (DNA): TGTGCCAGCAGCAATTCAGGGTCACTGGGAAACATTCAGTACTTC.

The chain uses TRBV19 and TRBJ2-1; 7 bases map to TRBD1. The CDR3 covers 14 residues. In germline, CDR1 is LNHDA, CDR2 SQIVND (reference sequence). V shed 6 bases, J shed 9 bases, and the junction held 11 bases outside the gene matches. In DNA, the CDR3 is TGTGCCAGTAGCTACATTACAGGGGATCTTGAGCAGTTCTTC. Translation gives CASSYITGDLEQFF.

This chain links TRBV4-1 with TRBJ2-5; TRBD2 aligns across 14 bases. Per germline, CDR1 MGHRA and CDR2 YSYEKL. CDR3 length equals 16 residues. Losses at the gene ends were 1 base for V and 4 bases for J; bases not matched to a gene: 2. CDR3 coding DNA: TGCGCCAGCAGCCAAGGGGGACTAGCGGGGGTAGAGACCCAGTACTTC. Translated, it gives CASSQGGLAGVETQYF.

This chain links TRBV28 with TRBJ2-7; the match to TRBD1 covers 9 bases. V shed 8 bases and J 4 bases; nucleotides not matched to a gene: 9. Germline values: CDR1 MDHEN, CDR2 SYDVKM. The CDR3 is made up of 14 amino acids. The CDR3: CASGPGQGFYEQYV. CDR3 nucleotide sequence: TGTGCCAGCGGGCCGGGACAGGGCTTTTACGAGCAGTACGTC.

This rearrangement joins TRBV19 to TRBJ2-5, with D uncertain. Looked up from germline, CDR1 is LNHDA and CDR2 is SQIVND (reference sequence). V lost 1 base and J lost 8, with 5 bases in between. This CDR3 contains 11 residues. The chain's CDR3 is CASSIGGTQYF. CDR3 DNA: TGTGCCAGTAGTATAGGAGGAACCCAGTACTTC.

The chain carries TRBV15 and TRBJ1-4; D is perhaps TRBD1 (6 bases). Germline V gene data show CDR1 as LNHNV and CDR2 as YYDKDF (reference sequence). With 2 bases removed from V and 7 bases from J, the gap between germline ends came to 14 bases. The CDR3 covers 15 residues. The CDR3 coding sequence is TGTGCCACCAGCAGACCCGGAGGGGGGGCTGAAAAACTGTTTTTT. This codes for CATSRPGGGAEKLFF.

V and J are TRBV5-6 and TRBJ1-1; 7 bases match TRBD1. Trimming took 0 bases from V and 7 from J; bases not matched to a gene: 6. CDR3 size: 14 residues. Germline V gene data show CDR1 as SGHDT and CDR2 as YYEEEE. CDR3 protein: CASSLVQGLGEAFF. The CDR3 nucleotides read TGTGCCAGCAGCTTGGTACAGGGGTTGGGTGAAGCTTTCTTT.

The chain uses TRBV28 and TRBJ1-5, with TRBD1 as a possible D gene (5 bases). The length of the CDR3 is 15 residues. From germline, CDR1 is MDHEN and CDR2 SYDVKM. With 8 bases removed from V and 4 bases from J, the gap between germline ends came to 18 bases. CDR3 sequence reads: CASVGGGLRNQPQHF. The CDR3 region has the DNA TGTGCCAGCGTAGGCGGGGGACTCCGTAATCAGCCCCAGCATTTT.

The chain couples TRBV4-1 to TRBJ1-2; D is unclear. This CDR3 contains 15 residues. Trimming stripped 0 bases from V and 5 bases from J, with 13 bases between. Per the germline V gene, CDR1 is MGHRA and CDR2 is YSYEKL. The CDR3 DNA reads TGCGCCAGCAGCCAAGATGGTTGGCAGATATATGGCTACACCTTC. It yields the protein CASSQDGWQIYGYTF.

J is TRBJ2-7 and V is TRBV29-1; the D is unclear. The CDR3 extends over 14 amino acids. Germline V gives CDR1 SQVTM, CDR2 ANQGSEA. The V end was cut by 5 bases, the J end by 2 bases, with 16 bases between. CDR3 bases: TGCAGCGTTCTGGTCAAAGCCCCCCCCTACGAGCAGTACTTC. It yields the protein CSVLVKAPPYEQYF.

This rearrangement joins TRBV5-1 to TRBJ2-7, with D unresolved. The V end was cut by 4 bases, the J end by 2 bases, with 10 bases between. The CDR3 is 13 amino acids. Germline CDR1 and CDR2: SGHRS and YFSETQ. CDR3 protein: CASSLTNPYEQYF. In nucleotides, the CDR3 is TGCGCCAGCAGCCTAACTAACCCCTACGAGCAGTACTTC.